The next 2 T cell receptor beta chains were all read from a single sample in a study of technical replicates of blood from a handful of donors (dated by TCRdb to 2015 to 2018). Preparation of the library involved the immunoSEQ multiplex PCR assay. TCRdb provides this immuneACCESS table in a form limited to in-frame rearrangements. Some clones are lacking; in checked studies, under half of them reflect an unresolved V gene, and why the rest are absent is not known. The sample records roughly 100,000 clones, about 95% of which are singletons. The top ten clones comprise approximately 0.33% of the sample. What was sequenced was T cells isolated from PBMCs. These receptors all come from a human donor in good health.

This clone was counted between two and nine times. Other DNA variants within this sample encode the same CDR3. The chain carries TRBV27 and TRBJ1-1; D is unresolved. The CDR3 has 11 amino acids. Per the germline V gene, CDR1 is MNHEY and CDR2 is SMNVEV (reference sequence). Trimming shortened V by 6 bases and J by 1 base, and 3 bases separated the two germline ends. The CDR3 here is CASRRNTEAFF. In nucleotides, the CDR3 is TGTGCCAGCAGGAGGAACACTGAAGCTTTCTTT.

V and J are TRBV28 and TRBJ2-3; a weak D match, TRBD2 (5 bases). The V gene lost 5 bases and the J gene lost 7 bases, with 16 bases spanning the gap. There are 14 residues in the CDR3. CDR1 and CDR2 from the germline V gene are MDHEN and SYDVKM. CDR3 residues: CASSPGLLENTQYF. As DNA, the CDR3 is TGTGCCAGCAGTCCTGGACTCCTCGAGAATACGCAGTATTTT.